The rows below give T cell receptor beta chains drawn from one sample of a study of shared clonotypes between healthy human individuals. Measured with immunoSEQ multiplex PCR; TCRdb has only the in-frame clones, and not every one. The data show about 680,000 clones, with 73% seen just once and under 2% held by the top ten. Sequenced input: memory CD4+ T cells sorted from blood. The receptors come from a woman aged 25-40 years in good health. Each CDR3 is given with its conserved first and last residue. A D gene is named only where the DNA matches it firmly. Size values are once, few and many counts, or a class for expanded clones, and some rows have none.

cdr3_aa: CASSDETSGTYNEQFF
cdr3_nt: TGTGCCAGCAGTGACGAAACTAGCGGAACCTACAATGAGCAGTTCTTC
d_call: TRBD2
j_call: TRBJ2-1
v_call: TRBV6-4
clone_size: few

cdr3_aa: CASSVSSRLAGRQETQYF
cdr3_nt: TGTGCCAGCAGTGTATCGAGTAGACTAGCGGGCCGGCAAGAGACCCAGTACTTC
d_call: TRBD2
j_call: TRBJ2-5
v_call: TRBV2
clone_size: many

cdr3_aa: CASSLRRQTQETQYF
cdr3_nt: TGTGCCAGCAGCTTAAGGCGACAGACGCAGGAGACCCAGTACTTC
d_call: .
j_call: TRBJ2-5
v_call: TRBV7-6
clone_size: .

cdr3_aa: CASSSRSRVGSYEQYF
cdr3_nt: TGTGCCAGCAGCTCGCGGTCGCGGGTGGGATCCTACGAGCAGTACTTC
d_call: .
j_call: TRBJ2-7
v_call: TRBV11-2
clone_size: .

cdr3_aa: CASSPLAGSGDTQYF
cdr3_nt: TGTGCCAGCAGCCCGTTGGCGGGTTCGGGAGATACGCAGTATTTT
d_call: .
j_call: TRBJ2-3
v_call: TRBV9
clone_size: few

cdr3_aa: CASSFPGQGVSEQYF
cdr3_nt: TGTGCCAGCAGTTTTCCGGGACAGGGGGTCAGCGAGCAGTACTTC
d_call: TRBD1
j_call: TRBJ2-7
v_call: TRBV25-1
clone_size: .

cdr3_aa: CASSLWAGRMNTEAFF
cdr3_nt: TGTGCCAGCAGTTTATGGGCGGGGCGCATGAACACTGAAGCTTTCTTT
d_call: .
j_call: TRBJ1-1
v_call: TRBV28
clone_size: .

cdr3_aa: CASKASGKGTSTDTQYF
cdr3_nt: TGTGCCAGCAAGGCTAGCGGGAAGGGGACTAGCACAGATACGCAGTATTTT
d_call: TRBD2
j_call: TRBJ2-3
v_call: TRBV27
clone_size: .

cdr3_aa: CASSSLVSGEPLNTEAFF
cdr3_nt: TGTGCCAGTAGTAGTCTCGTGAGCGGGGAGCCCCTGAACACTGAAGCTTTCTTT
d_call: .
j_call: TRBJ1-1
v_call: TRBV19
clone_size: .

cdr3_aa: CASSYCMFGTLTDTQYF
cdr3_nt: TGCGCCAGCAGCTATTGTATGTTTGGCACCCTCACAGATACGCAGTATTTT
d_call: .
j_call: TRBJ2-3
v_call: TRBV23-1
clone_size: .

cdr3_aa: CASSTRDGTGNQPQHF
cdr3_nt: TGTGCCAGTAGTACGAGAGATGGGACAGGGAATCAGCCCCAGCATTTT
d_call: TRBD1
j_call: TRBJ1-5
v_call: TRBV19
clone_size: .

cdr3_aa: CASSLFGTASTDTQYF
cdr3_nt: TGTGCCAGCAGCTTATTCGGGACAGCTAGCACAGATACGCAGTATTTT
d_call: TRBD1
j_call: TRBJ2-3
v_call: TRBV11-2
clone_size: .

cdr3_aa: CASGDPDRALF
cdr3_nt: TGTGCCAGCGGGGACCCGGACCGGGCCCTCTTC
d_call: .
j_call: TRBJ2-1
v_call: TRBV2
clone_size: .

cdr3_aa: CASSLDLASYNEQFF
cdr3_nt: TGCGCCAGCAGCTTGGACCTAGCGTCCTACAATGAGCAGTTCTTC
d_call: .
j_call: TRBJ2-1
v_call: TRBV5-1
clone_size: .

cdr3_aa: CASSVRLAGDYEQYF
cdr3_nt: TGCGCCAGCAGCGTGCGACTAGCGGGGGACTACGAGCAGTACTTC
d_call: TRBD2
j_call: TRBJ2-7
v_call: TRBV5-1
clone_size: .

cdr3_aa: CASSLAGGPLRNYNEQFF
cdr3_nt: TGTGCCAGCAGTCTAGCGGGAGGACCCCTAAGAAACTACAATGAGCAGTTCTTC
d_call: TRBD2
j_call: TRBJ2-1
v_call: TRBV7-2
clone_size: .

cdr3_aa: CASRDSWAGQPQHF
cdr3_nt: TGCGCCAGCAGGGACAGCTGGGCCGGGCAGCCCCAGCATTTT
d_call: .
j_call: TRBJ1-5
v_call: TRBV10-1
clone_size: .

cdr3_aa: CASTRAVPSYNEQFF
cdr3_nt: TGTGCCAGCACCAGAGCGGTCCCCTCCTACAATGAGCAGTTCTTC
d_call: .
j_call: TRBJ2-1
v_call: TRBV7-2
clone_size: .

cdr3_aa: CASKIVGEHGYEQYF
cdr3_nt: TGTGCCAGCAAGATAGTCGGGGAACATGGCTACGAGCAGTACTTC
d_call: .
j_call: TRBJ2-7
v_call: TRBV27
clone_size: .

cdr3_aa: CASSYSNRGTGELFF
cdr3_nt: TGTGCCAGCAGTTACTCCAACAGAGGCACCGGGGAGCTGTTTTTT
d_call: .
j_call: TRBJ2-2
v_call: TRBV6-5
clone_size: .

cdr3_aa: CASSEGTVEAFF
cdr3_nt: TGCGCCAGCAGTGAAGGGACAGTTGAAGCTTTCTTT
d_call: TRBD1
j_call: TRBJ1-1
v_call: TRBV10-1
clone_size: .

cdr3_aa: CASSPRGGLSYNEQFF
cdr3_nt: TGTGCCAGCAGCCCGCGAGGAGGACTCTCCTACAATGAGCAGTTCTTC
d_call: .
j_call: TRBJ2-1
v_call: TRBV11-3
clone_size: .

cdr3_aa: CASSESGVTAPSYGYTF
cdr3_nt: TGTGCCAGCAGTGAAAGCGGTGTGACGGCGCCCAGCTATGGCTACACCTTC
d_call: .
j_call: TRBJ1-2
v_call: TRBV6-1
clone_size: .

cdr3_aa: CASSLAGHVETEAFF
cdr3_nt: TGCGCCAGCAGCTTGGCCGGACACGTCGAAACTGAAGCTTTCTTT
d_call: .
j_call: TRBJ1-1
v_call: TRBV5-1
clone_size: .

cdr3_aa: CASREGQGFGEKLFF
cdr3_nt: TGTGCCAGCAGAGAAGGACAGGGTTTCGGTGAAAAACTGTTTTTT
d_call: TRBD1
j_call: TRBJ1-4
v_call: TRBV4-2
clone_size: .

cdr3_aa: CASSGKKTSGISYEQYF
cdr3_nt: TGTGCCAGCAGTGGGAAGAAGACTAGCGGGATTAGCTACGAGCAGTACTTC
d_call: TRBD2
j_call: TRBJ2-7
v_call: TRBV25-1
clone_size: many

cdr3_aa: CASSLEGDERELFF
cdr3_nt: TGTGCCAGCAGCTTGGAGGGAGATGAGAGGGAGCTGTTTTTT
d_call: .
j_call: TRBJ2-2
v_call: TRBV5-4
clone_size: .

cdr3_aa: CASSQGAGGFYEQYF
cdr3_nt: TGTGCCAGCAGCCAGGGAGCGGGAGGGTTTTACGAGCAGTACTTC
d_call: TRBD2
j_call: TRBJ2-7
v_call: TRBV4-2
clone_size: .

cdr3_aa: CASSPRAYEQYF
cdr3_nt: TGTGCCAGCTCACCTCGAGCCTACGAGCAGTACTTC
d_call: .
j_call: TRBJ2-7
v_call: TRBV18
clone_size: .

cdr3_aa: CSVEDSYEQYF
cdr3_nt: TGCAGCGTTGAGGACAGCTACGAGCAGTACTTC
d_call: .
j_call: TRBJ2-7
v_call: TRBV29-1
clone_size: .

cdr3_aa: CASSKTGYQPQHF
cdr3_nt: TGTGCCAGCAGCAAGACAGGGTATCAGCCCCAGCATTTT
d_call: TRBD1
j_call: TRBJ1-5
v_call: TRBV7-6
clone_size: .

cdr3_aa: CASSVGGRLYNEQFF
cdr3_nt: TGTGCCAGCAGCGTGGGCGGGAGGTTGTACAATGAGCAGTTCTTC
d_call: TRBD2
j_call: TRBJ2-1
v_call: TRBV27
clone_size: .

cdr3_aa: CASSFMQLNTEAFF
cdr3_nt: TGTGCCAGCAGCTTTATGCAGTTGAACACTGAAGCTTTCTTT
d_call: .
j_call: TRBJ1-1
v_call: TRBV7-9
clone_size: once

cdr3_aa: CASRTSGSLGNEQFF
cdr3_nt: TGTGCCAGCAGAACCTCAGGTAGCTTAGGTAATGAGCAGTTCTTC
d_call: .
j_call: TRBJ2-1
v_call: TRBV7-2
clone_size: once

cdr3_aa: CASSEAGAASTDTQYF
cdr3_nt: TGTGCCAGCAGTGAAGCGGGCGCGGCTAGCACAGATACGCAGTATTTT
d_call: .
j_call: TRBJ2-3
v_call: TRBV2
clone_size: .

cdr3_aa: CASRHSGLVAGELFF
cdr3_nt: TGTGCCAGTAGACACTCCGGACTAGTAGCCGGGGAGCTGTTTTTT
d_call: TRBD2
j_call: TRBJ2-2
v_call: TRBV19
clone_size: .

cdr3_aa: CASSQGRRGRAPEQYF
cdr3_nt: TGTGCCAGCAGCCAAGGTCGGAGGGGGAGGGCCCCCGAGCAGTACTTC
d_call: .
j_call: TRBJ2-7
v_call: TRBV14
clone_size: .

cdr3_aa: CASSPSSGANEQYF
cdr3_nt: TGTGCCAGCAGCCCCTCGTCAGGGGCCAACGAGCAGTACTTC
d_call: .
j_call: TRBJ2-7
v_call: TRBV7-9
clone_size: .

cdr3_aa: CASSFFDLTYNEQFF
cdr3_nt: TGTGCCAGCAGCTTCTTCGATCTCACCTACAATGAGCAGTTCTTC
d_call: .
j_call: TRBJ2-1
v_call: TRBV5-6
clone_size: once

cdr3_aa: CASSLGDRVETQYF
cdr3_nt: TGTGCCAGCAGCTTAGGGGACAGGGTGGAGACCCAGTACTTC
d_call: TRBD1
j_call: TRBJ2-5
v_call: TRBV7-8
clone_size: .

cdr3_aa: CASSLGRSGNQPQHF
cdr3_nt: TGTGCCAGCAGCTTAGGCCGGTCGGGGAATCAGCCCCAGCATTTT
d_call: .
j_call: TRBJ1-5
v_call: TRBV13
clone_size: .

cdr3_aa: CASSGQQGKLFTGANVLTF
cdr3_nt: TGTGCCAGCAGTGGTCAACAGGGAAAACTCTTTACTGGGGCCAACGTCCTGACTTTC
d_call: .
j_call: TRBJ2-6
v_call: TRBV6-4
clone_size: .

cdr3_aa: CASSLQRGETQYF
cdr3_nt: TGTGCCAGCAGCTTGCAGCGGGGCGAGACCCAGTACTTC
d_call: TRBD2
j_call: TRBJ2-5
v_call: TRBV7-2
clone_size: .

cdr3_aa: CAISDLGYNEQFF
cdr3_nt: TGTGCCATCAGTGACCTAGGCTACAATGAGCAGTTCTTC
d_call: .
j_call: TRBJ2-1
v_call: TRBV10-3
clone_size: once

cdr3_aa: CASSLKRGGGTGELFF
cdr3_nt: TGTGCCAGCAGCCTCAAGAGGGGAGGCGGAACCGGGGAGCTGTTTTTT
d_call: .
j_call: TRBJ2-2
v_call: TRBV4-2
clone_size: .

cdr3_aa: CASDLDSYNEQFF
cdr3_nt: TGTGCCAGCGACCTCGACTCCTACAATGAGCAGTTCTTC
d_call: .
j_call: TRBJ2-1
v_call: TRBV2
clone_size: few

cdr3_aa: CASSLVNSYEQYF
cdr3_nt: TGTGCCAGCAGTTTAGTAAACTCCTACGAGCAGTACTTC
d_call: .
j_call: TRBJ2-7
v_call: TRBV28
clone_size: .

cdr3_aa: CASSFSVAKNIQYF
cdr3_nt: TGTGCCAGCAGCTTCTCCGTAGCCAAAAACATTCAGTACTTC
d_call: .
j_call: TRBJ2-4
v_call: TRBV11-2
clone_size: .

cdr3_aa: CASSTQLAPYTQYF
cdr3_nt: TGTGCCAGCTCTACCCAACTCGCTCCTTATACGCAGTATTTT
d_call: .
j_call: TRBJ2-3
v_call: TRBV9
clone_size: once

cdr3_aa: CAWRATKGLHNEQFF
cdr3_nt: TGTGCCTGGAGGGCCACAAAGGGACTCCACAATGAGCAGTTCTTC
d_call: .
j_call: TRBJ2-1
v_call: TRBV30
clone_size: .

cdr3_aa: CASRFIRVGSGGTGELFF
cdr3_nt: TGTGCCAGCAGGTTTATCCGAGTCGGCTCGGGTGGCACCGGGGAGCTGTTTTTT
d_call: .
j_call: TRBJ2-2
v_call: TRBV28
clone_size: few

cdr3_aa: CASRASGSTDTQYF
cdr3_nt: TGTGCCAGCCGAGCTAGCGGGAGCACAGATACGCAGTATTTT
d_call: TRBD2
j_call: TRBJ2-3
v_call: TRBV6-6
clone_size: few

cdr3_aa: CASSLDRIGTDTQYF
cdr3_nt: TGTGCCAGCAGCTTAGATCGGATAGGCACAGATACGCAGTATTTT
d_call: .
j_call: TRBJ2-3
v_call: TRBV7-2
clone_size: .